This record covers a single T cell receptor beta chain. As yet, its antigen is unknown. The entry originates in a study of shared clonotypes between healthy human individuals. Study results and limitations: What naive subsets generally showed was a larger estimated richness than memory subsets showed.

With 6 bases removed from V and 13 bases from J, the gap between germline ends came to 19 bases. The CDR3 has 13 amino acids. Germline CDR1 is MDHEN and CDR2 is SYDVKM. TCRdb keeps only in-frame clones here, not all; method: immunoSEQ multiplex PCR. The sample holds about 2.3 million clones, 90% to 95% seen once. Only Caucasian adults living in Nashville, Tennessee served as donors. The sequencing sample was made of naive CD4+ T cells from PBMCs. As to subset: CD45RA+ positively selected. This TCR was sampled from a man aged 18 to 29 in good health. Some clones in this sample may be carry-over from other donors' samples. This chain joins TRBV28 and TRBJ2-1; D gene unclear. The CDR3 nucleotides read TGTGCCAGCAGCACCCGGGCCGTCCAGTCCCAGTTCTTC. This gives the protein CASSTRAVQSQFF.